This T cell receptor (beta chain) was sequenced for a study of neurological immune-mediated disorders. Findings and limits, study-wide: The greatest TCR clonal expansion appeared in HTLV-1-associated myelopathy and the smallest, falling below healthy controls, in multiple sclerosis.

Ten or more counts support this clonotype. Antigen unknown. PBMCs stored at -80 C, 2 million in total, were the source of the unsorted libraries. TCRdb used MiXCR to reprocess the 5' RACE reads, holding one entry per CDR3 protein. This table holds roughly 100,000 distinct CDR3 sequences, roughly 3.2% found once. This receptor was obtained from a woman in her forties or fifties with multiple sclerosis. Sequencing used PBMCs.

The CDR3 here is CASSFTPGLAGRQETQYF. CDR3 sequence (DNA): TGTGCCAGCAGCTTTACGCCAGGACTAGCAGGGAGACAAGAGACCCAGTACTTC. The chain couples TRBV7-9 to TRBJ2-5, with 8 bases fitting TRBD2. Losses at the gene ends were 3 bases for V and 2 bases for J; bases not matched to a gene: 14. The CDR3 covers 18 residues. Per germline, CDR1 SEHNR and CDR2 FQNEAQ (reference sequence).